Sequencing of this T cell receptor beta chain was carried out in a study of blood T cell repertoires in COVID-19. Sequenced by immunoSEQ multiplex PCR; TCRdb stores in-frame clones only, minus some. The table includes hundreds of thousands of clones, 75% to 90% detected once. The CDR3 is made up of 14 amino acids. From germline, CDR1 is SNHLY and CDR2 FYNNEI. V lost 6 bases, J lost 3 bases, and 7 bases stayed unmatched. The sample consisted of peripheral blood. This receptor was taken from a woman in her twenties or thirties with active or convalescent COVID-19. The V and J genes are TRBV2 and TRBJ1-1; 7 nucleotides match TRBD1. DNA of the CDR3: TGTGCCAGCAGCCAATGGCAGGGGGACACTGAAGCTTTCTTT. It translates to CASSQWQGDTEAFF.